A single sample is the source of the 8 T cell receptor beta chains below, sequenced in a study of OX40 agonist ivuxolimab in advanced cancers. Method: immunoSEQ multiplex PCR; TCRdb's copy keeps in-frame clones and lacks some. There are tens of thousands of clones in the sample; approximately 86% occur only once, and approximately 0.8% lies in the top ten. The starting material was CD4+ or CD8+ T cells sorted from blood, obtained in a trial of the OX40 agonist ivuxolimab. These receptors were taken from an adult with an advanced solid tumor such as melanoma, head and neck, liver or kidney cancer.

The chain joins TRBV30 to TRBJ2-1; D perhaps matches TRBD2 (7 bases). Germline V gives CDR1 GTSNPN, CDR2 SVGIG (reference sequence). There are 15 residues in the CDR3. Trimming left V 5 bases short and J 0 bases short, with 14 bases between. The CDR3 region has the DNA TGTGCCTGGTGGGGGGGCTCCAGCTCCTACAATGAGCAGTTCTTC. The encoded protein is CAWWGGSSSYNEQFF.

The CDR3 loop reads CASSLTGRSYEQYF. Written as DNA, the CDR3 is TGTGCCAGCAGCTTAACAGGACGCTCCTACGAGCAGTACTTC. The J gene is TRBJ2-7, the V gene TRBV7-3; D gene ambiguous. The CDR3 length is 14 residues. Germline CDR1 SGHTA, CDR2 FQGTGA. Trimming stripped 0 bases from V and 0 bases from J, with 6 bases between.

The V gene is TRBV10-2, the J gene TRBJ2-3; the D call may be TRBD1 or TRBD2 (6 bases each). CDR1 is WSHSY, CDR2 SAAADI, per germline. The CDR3 has 17 amino acids. Trimming removed 5 bases from V and 4 bases from J, with 22 bases in between. The CDR3 DNA follows: TGCGCCAGCAGTATTGCAGGGAGTGGGGGGCGGTCAGATACGCAGTATTTT. This encodes CASSIAGSGGRSDTQYF.

V usage is TRBV27 and J usage is TRBJ2-5; 8 nucleotides align to TRBD1. Germline loops: CDR1 MNHEY, CDR2 SMNVEV (reference sequence). CDR3 length: 13 amino acids. Trimming removed 5 bases from V and 6 bases from J; junction bases left unmatched: 5. DNA for the CDR3: TGTGCCAGCAGTGCAGGACAGGGCAAGACCCAGTACTTC. Protein product: CASSAGQGKTQYF.

This chain links TRBV6-1 with TRBJ2-3, with D tentatively TRBD1 or TRBD2 (6 bases each). The germline gives CDR1 MNHNS, CDR2 SASEGT. V was cut by 0 bases and J by 8 bases, with 15 bases left in between. The CDR3 totals 15 residues. The CDR3 region is CASSEAGGTGGTQYF. CDR3 nucleotide sequence: TGTGCCAGCAGTGAAGCCGGGGGCACCGGGGGTACGCAGTATTTT.

V usage is TRBV7-2 and J usage is TRBJ2-2, with 14 bases identical to TRBD2. Germline values: CDR1 SGHTA, CDR2 FQGNSA. CDR3 size: 17 residues. The J segment lost 7 bases and the V segment lost 5 bases, leaving 9 bases of the junction unmatched. The CDR3: CASSLGTSGGSSGELFF. The CDR3 nucleotides read TGTGCCAGCAGCCTGGGGACTAGCGGGGGAAGCAGCGGGGAGCTGTTTTTT. Full variable domain (rest looked up from reference TRBV7-2 and TRBJ2-2): GAGVSQSPSNKVTEKGKDVELRCDPISGHTALYWYRQSLGQGLEFLIYFQGNSAPDKSGLPSDRFSAERTGGSVSTLTIQRTQQEDSAVYLCASSLGTSGGSSGELFFGEGSRLTVL.

This chain connects TRBV19 to TRBJ2-1; possible D gene TRBD2, 6 bases. The CDR3 has 15 amino acids. Germline-derived CDR1 and CDR2 are LNHDA and SQIVND (reference sequence). V was cut by 3 bases and J by 4 bases, with 13 bases left in between. In nucleotides, the CDR3 is TGTGCCAGTAGTATTACGGGAGTTGGGTACAATGAGCAGTTCTTC. It is translated as CASSITGVGYNEQFF.

The CDR3 DNA sequence: TGTGCCAGCAGTCTAAACAGGGGGCCCTACGAGCAGTACTTC. This gives the protein CASSLNRGPYEQYF. The chain uses TRBV27 and TRBJ2-7, with TRBD1 matching over 9 bases. This CDR3 has 14 residues. Germline V gene lookup returns CDR1 MNHEY and CDR2 SMNVEV (reference sequence). The V gene end was trimmed by 5 bases and the J gene end by 2 bases; junction bases not matched to a gene: 4.